This T cell receptor beta chain was obtained from a study of a mutant IDH1 vaccine in newly diagnosed glioma. On the study more broadly: The study started vaccination 4-6 weeks after radiotherapy alone, or with temozolomide cycles.

Time point described: week 5, during vaccination. Each dose delivered 300 ug of mutant IDH1 20-mer peptide subcutaneously with imiquimod. Libraries were prepared by immunoSEQ multiplex PCR; TCRdb keeps only in-frame clonotypes and omits some of them. The table lists 25,000 or so clones, roughly 80% of them singletons, with 7.2% in the top ten. A word on this clone: Antigen specificity is unknown.

The CDR3 runs 14 residues. CDR1 is SEHNR, CDR2 FQNEAQ, per germline (reference sequence). The junction had 8 bases not matched to a gene; V was cut back by 1 base and J by 13 bases. This receptor was taken from a man aged 35-49 years with glioma. Some clones in this sample may be carry-over from other donors' samples. J is TRBJ2-1 and V is TRBV7-9, with TRBD2 matching 9 bases. The sample here was PBMCs, taken from a glioma patient whose treatment included an IDH1 peptide vaccine. The CDR3 DNA sequence: TGTGCCAGCAGCTTAGAAAGTAGCGGGGGTCCCCAGTTCTTC. This gives the protein CASSLESSGGPQFF.